These 30 T cell receptor beta chains were all obtained from the same sample, sequenced in a study of early T cells in non-severe SARS-CoV-2 infection. In TCRdb, the 5' RACE reads were re-called with MiXCR into one record per CDR3 protein. The repertoire holds 70,000 to 85,000 distinct CDR3 sequences, with 12% as singletons. Sequences were derived from whole blood, sampled at baseline. These receptors came from an adult who was a healthcare worker with PCR-confirmed SARS-CoV-2 infection or an uninfected control (not recorded which). The donor label of this sample is uncertain.

This clonotype turned up a few times. The rearrangement uses TRBV10-3 and TRBJ1-1; TRBD1 agrees at 10 bases. Trimming removed 6 bases from V and 13 bases from J; junction bases left unmatched: 11. The CDR3 has 13 residues. The V gene's germline CDR1 is ENHRY and CDR2 SYGVKD. The CDR3 here is CAIRPDRGDLVFF. As DNA, the CDR3 is TGTGCCATCAGACCGGACAGGGGGGATTTGGTTTTCTTT.

The V gene is TRBV20-1, the J gene TRBJ2-1; 11 bases map to TRBD2. This CDR3 is built from 18 residues. CDR1 and CDR2 (germline): DFQATT, SNEGSKA (reference sequence). The J segment lost 0 bases and the V segment lost 0 bases, leaving 7 bases of the junction unmatched. CDR3 nucleotides: TGCAGTGCTAGAGATCCCGGGACTAGCGGCCTCTCCTACAATGAGCAGTTCTTC. This translates into CSARDPGTSGLSYNEQFF.

This clonotype appeared a few times. The CDR3 is CASSEANTGELFF. The CDR3 nucleotides are TGTGCCAGCAGTGAGGCTAACACCGGGGAGCTGTTTTTT. V usage is TRBV6-1 and J usage is TRBJ2-2; no firm D call. The CDR3 spans 13 residues. The germline V gene encodes CDR1 MNHNS and CDR2 SASEGT. V lost 3 bases, J lost 2 bases, and 4 bases lay in between.

Ten or more counts support this clonotype. CDR3 nucleotides: TGCAGTGCTAGGAGAAACCGGGACAGCTTGAAAGACACCATATATTTT. It yields the protein CSARRNRDSLKDTIYF. This chain links TRBV20-1 with TRBJ1-3, with 7 positions matching TRBD1. V lost 3 bases, J lost 8 bases, and 16 bases stayed unmatched. The CDR3 spans 16 residues. Germline V gives CDR1 DFQATT, CDR2 SNEGSKA (reference sequence).

This clonotype has a count of ten or more. The chain carries TRBV2 and TRBJ2-7, with no clear D. The germline gives CDR1 SNHLY, CDR2 FYNNEI. Trimming pared 8 bases from V and 0 bases from J, leaving 5 bases between. The CDR3 has 11 amino acids. Here the CDR3 reads CASGASYEQYF. In DNA, the CDR3 is TGTGCCAGCGGAGCCTCCTACGAGCAGTACTTC.

This clonotype was counted many times. V is TRBV20-1 and J is TRBJ2-3; D unclear. The germline V gene encodes CDR1 DFQATT and CDR2 SNEGSKA (reference sequence). The CDR3 contains 12 residues. The DNA for the CDR3 is TGCGTAGGCCTTCGTAGCACAGATACGCAGTATTTT. Amino acid sequence: CVGLRSTDTQYF.

This clonotype was seen ten or more times. The gene calls are TRBV12-3 or TRBV12-4 and TRBJ2-3, with D hard to call. There are 16 residues in the CDR3. Trimming left V 2 bases short and J 1 base short, with 13 bases between. CDR3 protein: CASSLLSALGTDTQYF. Here the CDR3 DNA reads TGTGCCAGCAGTTTACTGAGCGCCCTGGGCACAGATACGCAGTATTTT.

The CDR3 DNA follows: TGCAGCGTTGATTTCGGGCGGGGCACAGATACGCAGTATTTT. It is translated as CSVDFGRGTDTQYF. This chain uses TRBV29-1 with TRBJ2-3; D is possibly TRBD2 (5 bases). From germline, CDR1 is SQVTM and CDR2 ANQGSEA. The CDR3 is 14 amino acids. V lost 3 bases and J lost 1, with 11 bases in between.

The V gene is TRBV12-3 or TRBV12-4, the J gene TRBJ1-2; no clear D gene. The CDR3 extends over 13 amino acids. V was pared by 3 bases and J by 5 bases, with 10 bases between. The CDR3 nucleotides are TGTGCCAGCAGTTTTACGGGGATGTATGGCTACACCTTC. This codes for CASSFTGMYGYTF.

The table lists this clonotype with a few counts. This rearrangement joins TRBV7-6 to TRBJ2-3; 11 nucleotides match TRBD1. The CDR3 runs 15 residues. Trimming cost V 1 base and J 6 bases; bases outside gene matches: 3. From germline, CDR1 is SGHVS and CDR2 FNYEAQ. This CDR3 is CASSLGGQGADTQYF. CDR3 DNA sequence: TGTGCCAGCAGCTTAGGTGGACAGGGGGCTGATACGCAGTATTTT.

The genes are TRBV20-1 and TRBJ2-4; 7 positions match TRBD1. Per germline, CDR1 DFQATT and CDR2 SNEGSKA (reference sequence). The CDR3 runs 14 residues. The V gene end was trimmed by 4 bases and the J gene end by 3 bases; junction bases not matched to a gene: 6. CDR3 coding DNA: TGCAGTGCTATGGGACAGTACGGCAAAAACATTCAGTACTTC. This gives the protein CSAMGQYGKNIQYF.

The chain employs TRBV19 and TRBJ2-3, with D possibly matching TRBD2 (6 bases). Trimming cost V 7 bases and J 6 bases, with 14 bases left between them. Germline lookup yields CDR1 LNHDA and CDR2 SQIVND (reference sequence). The CDR3 is 13 residues long. The CDR3, as DNA: TGTGCCAGTACCTTTGGGACTGGGGATACGCAGTATTTT. Translation: CASTFGTGDTQYF. Complete variable domain (other parts from reference TRBV19 and TRBJ2-3): DGGITQSPKYLFRKEGQNVTLSCEQNLNHDAMYWYRQDPGQGLRLIYYSQIVNDFQKGDIAEGYSVSREKKESFPLTVTSAQKNPTAFYLCASTFGTGDTQYFGPGTRLTVL.

This clonotype was counted many times. The chain has TRBV15 and TRBJ2-6; D call uncertain. V lost 0 bases to trimming and J lost 0 bases, with 6 bases between them. Per the germline V gene, CDR1 is LNHNV and CDR2 is YYDKDF (reference sequence). The CDR3 loop spans 16 amino acids. CDR3 protein: CATSRELYSGANVLTF. In DNA, the CDR3 is TGTGCCACCAGCAGAGAACTGTACTCTGGGGCCAACGTCCTGACTTTC.

This clonotype came up a few times. The chain is built from TRBV7-8 and TRBJ2-7, with 10 bases aligning to TRBD2. In germline, CDR1 is SGHVS, CDR2 FQNEAQ. This CDR3 contains 15 residues. The V gene end was trimmed by 5 bases and the J gene end by 2 bases; junction bases not matched to a gene: 6. The CDR3 loop is CASSPSGGATYEQYF. CDR3 in DNA: TGTGCCAGCAGCCCCAGCGGGGGGGCCACCTACGAGCAGTACTTC.

This clonotype occurred a few times. The chain links TRBV5-1 to TRBJ2-7; TRBD1 or TRBD2 may be the D gene (5 bases each). CDR1 is SGHRS and CDR2 is YFSETQ in the germline V gene. The V end was cut by 1 base, the J end by 5 bases, with 22 bases between. This CDR3 has 17 residues. DNA of the CDR3: TGCGCCAGCAGCTTGACATATTCCGGGACGGACGTCGACGAGCAGTACTTC. Translated: CASSLTYSGTDVDEQYF.

This clonotype was counted at least ten times. The CDR3 DNA reads as TGTGCCAGCAGTTTAACAGGGCGCGACGAGCAGTACTTC. This sequence encodes CASSLTGRDEQYF. V and J are TRBV28 and TRBJ2-7; TRBD1 is a possible D gene (6 bases). Germline CDR1 MDHEN, CDR2 SYDVKM. This CDR3 is 13 amino acids long. Deletions cut 2 bases from V and 5 bases from J, with 10 bases between.

This clonotype appeared many times. The V call is TRBV18, the J call TRBJ2-7, with D unresolved. This CDR3 has 14 residues. Germline assignment: CDR1 KGHSH and CDR2 LQKENI. The V gene lost 4 bases and the J gene lost 2 bases, with 12 bases spanning the gap. The chain's CDR3 is CASSQGRRTYEQYF. Here the CDR3 DNA reads TGTGCCAGCTCACAGGGCCGGCGGACCTACGAGCAGTACTTC.

This clonotype has ten or more counts. This chain uses TRBV24-1 with TRBJ2-7, with a weak D call TRBD2 (6 bases). CDR1 and CDR2 from the germline V gene are KGHDR and SFDVKD. V lost 9 bases, J lost 4 bases, and 21 bases lay in between. The CDR3 spans 15 residues. CDR3 amino acids: CATPPPRRGQYEQYF. The CDR3 DNA reads TGTGCCACCCCCCCACCACGGCGGGGCCAGTACGAGCAGTACTTC.

This clonotype was recorded a few times. The V gene is TRBV2, the J gene TRBJ2-1; D is unresolved. V lost 6 bases to trimming and J lost 6 bases, with 9 bases between them. The CDR3 sequence is 12 residues long. Germline CDR1 reads SNHLY; CDR2 reads FYNNEI. The CDR3 protein is CASREISNEQFF. Written as DNA, the CDR3 is TGTGCCAGCAGGGAGATAAGCAATGAGCAGTTCTTC.

This clonotype was seen a few times. This chain uses TRBV7-9 with TRBJ2-5, with a tentative D call TRBD2 (6 bases). CDR3 size: 13 residues. The V gene lost 5 bases and the J gene lost 1 base, with 8 bases spanning the gap. Germline CDR1 reads SEHNR; CDR2 reads FQNEAQ (reference sequence). CDR3 nucleotides: TGTGCCAGCAGCGCGGGGAGCCAAGAGACCCAGTACTTC. It codes for CASSAGSQETQYF.

V usage is TRBV20-1 and J usage is TRBJ2-3; no firm D call. Germline CDR1 is DFQATT and CDR2 is SNEGSKA (reference sequence). The CDR3 spans 15 residues. The V end lost 4 bases, the J end lost 1 base, and 15 bases lay between the germline ends. The DNA for the CDR3 is TGCAGTGCTATCGGCGGCGGCTGGCGCACAGATACGCAGTATTTT. This gives the protein CSAIGGGWRTDTQYF.

In this sample, this clonotype turned up a few times. The chain carries TRBV3-1 and TRBJ1-1; tentatively, D is TRBD1 (5 bases). The CDR3 spans 17 residues. Germline CDR1 LGHDT, CDR2 YNNKEL (reference sequence). Trimming left V 0 bases short and J 1 base short, with 15 bases between. Here the CDR3 reads CASSQDGKGMANTEAFF. The CDR3 nucleotides read TGTGCCAGCAGCCAAGACGGAAAGGGGATGGCGAACACTGAAGCTTTCTTT. The whole variable domain, remainder taken from reference TRBV3-1 and TRBJ1-1, is DTAVSQTPKYLVTQMGNDKSIKCEQNLGHDTMYWYKQDSKKFLKIMFSYNNKELIINETVPNRFSPKSPDKAHLNLHINSLELGDSAVYFCASSQDGKGMANTEAFFGQGTRLTVV.

About this clonotype: One junction end does not reproduce the germline sequence, and a read error may be involved. The chain recombines TRBV6-1 with TRBJ2-1; D is unclear. The CDR3 sequence is 12 residues long. CDR1 is MNHNS, CDR2 SASEGT, per germline. CDR3 bases: TGTACCAGCAGTGATTCTTACAATGAGCAGTTCTTC. Its protein is CTSSDSYNEQFF.

The chain combines TRBV7-9 with TRBJ1-3, with D unresolved. Trimming left V 2 bases short and J 2 bases short, with 13 bases between. Germline-derived CDR1 and CDR2 are SEHNR and FQNEAQ (reference sequence). This CDR3 region has 16 residues. The CDR3 DNA sequence: TGTGCCAGCAGCTTAACCATGGACGAGGCTGGAAACACCATATATTTT. Its translation: CASSLTMDEAGNTIYF.

This chain connects TRBV7-3 to TRBJ2-3; 8 positions match TRBD1. V gave up 4 bases and J gave up 1 base; unmatched junction bases: 4. The CDR3 contains 15 residues. Germline V gene sequence: CDR1 SGHTA, CDR2 FQGTGA. CDR3 sequence (DNA): TGTGCCAGCAGCTCCGGGACAGGTCGCACAGATACGCAGTATTTT. Its protein product is CASSSGTGRTDTQYF.

V gene TRBV12-3 or TRBV12-4 combines with J gene TRBJ2-1; D may be TRBD1 (6 bases). The CDR3 sequence is 11 residues long. In nucleotides, the CDR3 is TGTGTCAACAGGGATAACAATGAGCAGTTCTTC. It translates to CVNRDNNEQFF.

The chain couples TRBV7-3 to TRBJ2-1; D is tentatively TRBD1 or TRBD2 (5 bases each). The germline V and J ends were trimmed by 5 bases and 1 base, with 12 bases remaining between them. Germline CDR1 reads SGHTA; CDR2 reads FQGTGA. The CDR3 contains 15 residues. This CDR3 is CASSRDPLSYNEQFF. The CDR3 bases are TGTGCCAGCAGCCGGGACCCCTTATCCTACAATGAGCAGTTCTTC.

This clonotype was recorded many times. The chain couples TRBV7-6 to TRBJ2-3; possible D gene TRBD1, 6 bases. Germline-derived CDR1 and CDR2 are SGHVS and FNYEAQ. The CDR3 has 15 amino acids. V was clipped by 7 bases and J by 1 base, with 15 bases between them. As DNA, the CDR3 is TGTGCCAGCACTCAAAGGGGGACCCGCACAGATACGCAGTATTTT. Residues: CASTQRGTRTDTQYF.

In the case of this clonotype: This may come from a read error, since a much larger clone is one base off. This chain connects TRBV12-3 or TRBV12-4 to TRBJ2-3, with 10 bases identical to TRBD2. V trimming: 6 bases; J trimming: 6 bases; junction bases outside the gene matches: 9. This CDR3 has 15 residues. This CDR3 reads CASRRSSGRSDTQYF. The CDR3 DNA reads as TGTGCCAGCAGACGGAGTAGCGGGAGGTCGGATACGCAGTATTTT.

Ten or more counts support this clonotype. The chain employs TRBV12-3 or TRBV12-4 and TRBJ1-2, with D possibly matching TRBD1 (5 bases). This CDR3 region has 13 residues. Trimming took 5 bases from V and 1 from J, leaving 8 bases between them. The CDR3 DNA follows: TGTGCCAGCAGTCTGGGGGGTAACTATGGCTACACCTTC. Its translation: CASSLGGNYGYTF.